This T cell receptor beta chain was identified during a study of blood T cells in healthy people across ages. Study observations and caveats: The recorded TCR beta diversity per million T cells decreased in a roughly linear manner with age.

Primed by a sample-barcoded 5' primer and a J-beta primer mix, a second PCR proceeded for about 6 to 12 cycles. Every cDNA molecule bore a tag from a template-switch adaptor containing 12 random nucleotides. One entry per CDR3 protein results from TCRdb running MiXCR on the 5' RACE reads. This table holds about 930,000 distinct CDR3 sequences, just under 30% found once. Turning to this clonotype: Its antigen remains unknown. A much bigger clone sits one base away, suggesting this may be a read error.

The sample also formed part of further work on T cells of mothers and their children. This second study says: The study found thymic selection shapes TCR recombination output similarly in related and unrelated pairs.

Sequencing was carried out using blood. This TCR was sampled from a woman in her thirties or forties in good health.

CDR3 nucleotide sequence: TGTGCCACCAGCAGGACAGGGGGCTCTGGGGCCAACGTCCGGACTTTC. Amino acids: CATSRTGGSGANVRTF. This sequence joins TRBV15 and TRBJ2-6; 10 nucleotides agree with TRBD1. Per the germline V gene, CDR1 is LNHNV and CDR2 is YYDKDF (reference sequence). The CDR3 runs to 16 residues.